The 5 T cell receptor beta chains given below trace back to one sample, sequenced in a study of regulatory T cells in long-lasting Graves disease. The authors built TCR beta libraries using iRepertoire HTBI primers and Arm-PCR of CDR3 regions. TCRdb called the multiplex PCR reads again in MiXCR, with one record for every CDR3 protein. Here the sample spans 200,000 to 250,000 distinct CDR3 sequences, around 21% being singletons. As for time point: newly diagnosed GD, antithyroid drugs for less than 3 months. From RNA extracted from PBMCs, the TCR library was made. The sample consisted of peripheral blood mononuclear cells (PBMCs), taken at new diagnosis, from a patient treated with antithyroid drugs. The source of these receptors is a female donor with Graves disease.

The chain employs TRBV5-1 and TRBJ2-1; maybe TRBD1 (5 bases). The CDR3 covers 17 residues. Deletions cut 2 bases from V and 4 bases from J, with 19 bases between. Germline V CDR1 and CDR2: SGHRS, YFSETQ. The chain's CDR3 is CASSLIGQADLYNEQFF. For the CDR3, the DNA is TGCGCCAGCAGCTTAATCGGACAAGCCGATCTGTACAATGAGCAGTTCTTC.

The rearrangement uses TRBV19 and TRBJ1-1, with 11 nucleotides matching TRBD1. The V gene end was trimmed by 7 bases and the J gene end by 11 bases; junction bases not matched to a gene: 18. There are 16 residues in the CDR3. Germline CDR1 reads LNHDA; CDR2 reads SQIVND (reference sequence). CDR3 loop: CASTDLDRGPSSEAFF. CDR3 coding DNA: TGTGCCAGTACCGATTTGGACAGGGGGCCTTCGAGCGAGGCTTTCTTT.

This clonotype has ten or more counts. The genes are TRBV20-1 and TRBJ2-7; D remains ambiguous. The CDR3 is made up of 12 amino acids. Germline values: CDR1 DFQATT, CDR2 SNEGSKA (reference sequence). V was cut by 6 bases and J by 3 bases, with 12 bases left in between. CDR3: CSAPRRGYEQYF. CDR3 DNA sequence: TGCAGTGCGCCCCGCCGAGGCTACGAGCAGTACTTC.

This clonotype has ten or more counts. This chain uses TRBV9 with TRBJ2-7, with unresolved D. CDR1 and CDR2 from the germline V gene are SGDLS and YYNGEE. This CDR3 region has 14 residues. Trimming removed 0 bases from V and 0 bases from J, with 7 bases in between. CDR3 nucleotide sequence: TGTGCCAGCAGCGTAGAGGCAGACTCCTACGAGCAGTACTTC. Translating it yields CASSVEADSYEQYF.

Remarks on this clonotype: This likely came from a read error, as a far larger clone is one base away. This rearrangement joins TRBV20-1 to TRBJ2-1; 14 positions agree with TRBD2. The CDR3 totals 16 residues. The trim removed 4 bases at V and 10 bases at J, leaving 12 bases unmatched. Germline loops: CDR1 DFQATT, CDR2 SNEGSKA (reference sequence). The CDR3 coding sequence is TGCAGTGCTACCAGACTAGCGGGAGGGAGCTCCTACGAGCAGTTCTTC. It translates to CSATRLAGGSSYEQFF.